This T cell receptor (beta chain) comes out of a study of OX40 agonist ivuxolimab in advanced cancers. Study as a whole: Patients took ivuxolimab, an agonistic anti-OX40 (CD134) antibody. Participants, 75% to 90% male, averaged roughly 59 years of age, ranging from roughly 23 to 90.

If patients had autoimmune disease history or systemic immunosuppression, they were excluded. Sampled blood was obtained at baseline, cycle 4 day 1, and cycle 7 day 1. Method: immunoSEQ multiplex PCR; TCRdb's copy keeps in-frame clones and lacks some. Seen here are some 45,000 clones, just over 90% observed once, and the top ten hold around 19%. The source of this sequence is an adult with an advanced solid tumor such as melanoma, head and neck, liver or kidney cancer. Sequencing was performed on CD4+ or CD8+ T cells sorted from blood, taken in a trial of the OX40 agonist ivuxolimab.

The CDR3 coding sequence is TGTGCCAGCAGCGACAGGCTTCTACCCTACGAGCAGTACTTC. It codes for CASSDRLLPYEQYF. The chain combines TRBV9 with TRBJ2-7, with D possibly TRBD1 on 5 matching bases. The germline gives CDR1 SGDLS, CDR2 YYNGEE. The CDR3 length is 14 residues. The V end was cut by 3 bases, the J end by 2 bases, with 12 bases between.